The clone carrying this TCR beta chain was detected a few times. Antigen: not known. These data come from a study of cytomegalovirus exposure and HLA in healthy donors. Study results and caveats: Most sequenced TCRs were rare (though some public TCRs occurred in many donors). Presence/absence results assume similar sequencing depth per donor, which may not hold.

Trimming at V came to 7 bases and at J to 5 bases, leaving 9 bases not matched to a gene. The CDR3 length is 14 residues. The germline CDR1 and CDR2 sequences are SNHLY and FYNNEI. Amplification used 60 Vbeta primers and 13 Jbeta primers. Some clones are missing from TCRdb's copy, which holds only in-frame ones; the method was immunoSEQ multiplex PCR. In the table there are about 77,000 clones, roughly 74% of which are singletons. Donors were ostensibly healthy at sampling, although undocumented immune exposures were probable. The sequenced material came from PBMCs. The V call is TRBV2, the J call TRBJ1-2; 8 bases fit TRBD1. The receptor was isolated from a man between 40 and 49 years old in good health and CMV-seronegative. The CDR3, as DNA: TGTGCCAGCATTGCTGGACAGGGAGGGTATGGCTACACCTTC. Translated, it gives CASIAGQGGYGYTF.